Following are 24 T cell receptor beta chains from one sample sequenced in a study of memory CD4+ T cells and cytomegalovirus serostatus. Single viable CD3+CD4+CD8-CD45RO+ cells were sorted as the memory CD4+ T cells. Data came from immunoSEQ multiplex PCR; TCRdb stores just in-frame clones and leaves some out. The top ten hold 0.68% of the sample, which has about 29,000 clones, more than 60% seen once. The specimen sequenced was memory CD4+ T cells from blood. These receptors came from an adult in good health and CMV-seronegative.

The chain carries TRBV27 and TRBJ2-1, with a possible D match to TRBD2 (5 bases). Germline V gives CDR1 MNHEY, CDR2 SMNVEV (reference sequence). The V and J ends lost 1 base and 7 bases respectively, with 11 bases between them. This CDR3 region has 14 residues. Here the CDR3 DNA reads TGTGCCAGCAGTTTATTAAGCGGTCGTAATGAGCAGTTCTTC. Encoded protein: CASSLLSGRNEQFF.

The chain couples TRBV10-3 to TRBJ2-7; tentative D call: TRBD2 (5 bases). Germline V gives CDR1 ENHRY, CDR2 SYGVKD. V shed 11 bases and J shed 0 bases, with 14 bases lying between them. CDR3 length: 13 residues. This CDR3 reads CASGVQSSYEQYF. The DNA of the CDR3 is TGTGCCTCCGGGGTCCAAAGCTCCTACGAGCAGTACTTC.

The V and J genes are TRBV9 and TRBJ2-7; D perhaps matches TRBD1 (6 bases). In germline, CDR1 is SGDLS, CDR2 YYNGEE. The CDR3 runs to 17 residues. The V end lost 0 bases, the J end lost 2 bases, and 18 bases lay between the germline ends. CDR3 DNA sequence: TGTGCCAGCAGCGTAGCTACCTACAGGGAGAATCCCTACGAGCAGTACTTC. Translated, it gives CASSVATYRENPYEQYF.

This rearrangement joins TRBV19 to TRBJ1-2; D not resolved. Trimming removed 6 bases from V and 4 bases from J, with 21 bases in between. There are 16 residues in the CDR3. CDR1 and CDR2 from the germline V gene are LNHDA and SQIVND (reference sequence). In DNA form, the CDR3 reads TGTGCCAGTAGCCTGGACCGTTTTGAATTAAGCTATGGCTACACCTTC. Translation gives CASSLDRFELSYGYTF.

The chain carries TRBV4-3 and TRBJ1-2, with D possibly TRBD1 on 5 matching bases. Germline CDR1 reads LGHNA; CDR2 reads YSLEER. The CDR3 has 12 residues. The V and J ends lost 5 bases and 7 bases respectively, with 11 bases between them. The CDR3 DNA sequence: TGCGCCAGCAGCGACCGGGACTTTGGCTACACCTTC. Translated, it gives CASSDRDFGYTF.

The chain carries TRBV2 and TRBJ1-2; 9 bases line up with TRBD1. CDR1 and CDR2 (germline): SNHLY, FYNNEI. V dropped 6 bases and J dropped 8; count of bases not matched to a gene: 7. The CDR3 totals 13 residues. CDR3 protein: CASRGTGPGGYTF. The CDR3, as DNA: TGTGCCAGCAGGGGGACAGGGCCGGGCGGCTACACCTTC.

The chain employs TRBV14 and TRBJ2-1, with D possibly matching TRBD2 (5 bases). The length of the CDR3 is 18 residues. Germline loops: CDR1 SGHDN, CDR2 FVKESK. Trimming cost V 0 bases and J 4 bases, with 19 bases left between them. The CDR3 DNA reads TGTGCCAGCAGCCAAGATAGAGGGTTAGCCTCTGTTTACAATGAGCAGTTCTTC. As protein: CASSQDRGLASVYNEQFF.

This chain joins TRBV6-5 and TRBJ1-2; the D is unclear. CDR1 is MNHEY and CDR2 is SVGAGI in the germline V gene. Trimming pared 6 bases from V and 0 bases from J, leaving 11 bases between. The CDR3 runs 14 residues. CDR3 DNA: TGTGCCAGCAGCTCCCCTCCACCTAACTATGGCTACACCTTC. Amino acids: CASSSPPPNYGYTF.

V usage is TRBV11-2 and J usage is TRBJ2-1; D is undetermined. The germline V and J ends were trimmed by 5 bases and 8 bases, with 13 bases remaining between them. The CDR3 sequence is 13 residues long. In germline, CDR1 is SGHAT, CDR2 FQNNGV. The CDR3 DNA reads TGTGCCAGCAGCGGGCTAAGCGAATATGAGCAGTTCTTC. Its translation: CASSGLSEYEQFF.

V is TRBV18 and J is TRBJ1-5; TRBD1 matches at 10 bases. V dropped 3 bases and J dropped 4; count of bases not matched to a gene: 6. Per germline, CDR1 KGHSH and CDR2 LQKENI. CDR3 length: 16 amino acids. CDR3 residues: CASSPTGQGGNQPQHF. CDR3 bases: TGTGCCAGCTCACCCACAGGACAGGGGGGTAATCAGCCCCAGCATTTT.

This chain connects TRBV30 to TRBJ1-1, with TRBD1 identical over 9 bases. This CDR3 is built from 13 residues. CDR1 and CDR2 from the germline V gene are GTSNPN and SVGIG (reference sequence). After removal of 3 bases from V and 7 bases from J, the junction contained 6 bases not matched to a gene. CDR3 coding DNA: TGTGCCTGGAGGGGACAGGGATTGGGTGAAGCTTTCTTT. Protein: CAWRGQGLGEAFF. Full variable domain (rest looked up from reference TRBV30 and TRBJ1-1): SQTIHQWPATLVQPVGSPLSLECTVEGTSNPNLYWYRQAAGRGLQLLFYSVGIGQISSEVPQNLSASRPQDRQFILSSKKLLLSDSGFYLCAWRGQGLGEAFFGQGTRLTVV.

The V and J genes are TRBV19 and TRBJ1-1, with TRBD1 matching over 7 bases. Germline lookup yields CDR1 LNHDA and CDR2 SQIVND (reference sequence). Trimming took 5 bases from V and 1 from J; bases not matched to a gene: 1. This CDR3 comprises 13 residues. The CDR3 DNA reads TGTGCCAGTAGTTGGACAGGGAACACTGAAGCTTTCTTT. Its protein is CASSWTGNTEAFF.

This rearrangement joins TRBV4-3 to TRBJ1-1; TRBD1 is a possible D gene (6 bases). The CDR3 consists of 16 residues. Between the trimmed V and J ends, which lost 3 bases and 0 bases, there was a span of 14 bases. From germline, CDR1 is LGHNA and CDR2 YSLEER. The CDR3 nucleotides are TGCGCCAGCAGCCATACGACAGGCCCCATGAACACTGAAGCTTTCTTT. This sequence encodes CASSHTTGPMNTEAFF.

This chain links TRBV6-6 with TRBJ1-5; maybe TRBD1 (5 bases). The ends were cut back, 7 bases at V and 0 bases at J, with 13 bases in the middle. Per the germline V gene, CDR1 is MNHNY and CDR2 is SVGAGI (reference sequence). The CDR3 covers 15 residues. The CDR3 DNA follows: TGTGCCAGCACCCAGGGAAGTTTTAGCAATCAGCCCCAGCATTTT. Translation: CASTQGSFSNQPQHF.

The V call is TRBV7-2, the J call TRBJ1-4; weak D call: TRBD1 (6 bases). The V end was cut by 5 bases, the J end by 5 bases, with 15 bases between. The V gene's germline CDR1 is SGHTA and CDR2 FQGNSA. CDR3 length: 15 residues. The CDR3 spells CASSLQGGLNEKLFF. CDR3 nucleotide sequence: TGTGCCAGCAGCCTACAGGGAGGGTTGAATGAAAAACTGTTTTTT.

The chain combines TRBV11-2 with TRBJ2-1; 12 bases align to TRBD2. Germline CDR1 is SGHAT and CDR2 is FQNNGV. The CDR3 contains 16 residues. Trimming removed 5 bases from V and 4 bases from J; junction bases left unmatched: 6. The CDR3 DNA reads TGTGCCAGCAGCCTACGACTAGCGGGAGTATACAATGAGCAGTTCTTC. Its protein is CASSLRLAGVYNEQFF.

This clone was picked up a small number of times. The genes are TRBV7-8 and TRBJ1-3; weak D call: TRBD1 (6 bases). The V end lost 5 bases, the J end lost 2 bases, and 19 bases lay between the germline ends. This CDR3 is built from 17 residues. The germline CDR1 and CDR2 sequences are SGHVS and FQNEAQ. This CDR3 reads CASSPYRVPGTGNTIYF. CDR3 DNA sequence: TGTGCCAGCAGCCCATACAGGGTCCCAGGCACTGGAAACACCATATATTTT.

This rearrangement joins TRBV5-6 to TRBJ2-3; no firm D call. The CDR3 has 16 amino acids. Trimming took 2 bases from V and 0 from J, leaving 13 bases between them. Germline CDR1 reads SGHDT; CDR2 reads YYEEEE. The CDR3 region has the DNA TGTGCCAGCAGCTTTGATTCTGCAGGTAGCACAGATACGCAGTATTTT. Translation gives CASSFDSAGSTDTQYF.

The chain joins TRBV7-9 to TRBJ2-1, with D tentatively TRBD1 or TRBD2 (5 bases each). V lost 1 base to trimming and J lost 6 bases, with 13 bases between them. The CDR3 runs 15 residues. Germline CDR1 and CDR2: SEHNR and FQNEAQ (reference sequence). CDR3 residues: CASSLGLGAGNEQFF. The CDR3 DNA reads as TGTGCCAGCAGCTTAGGTTTAGGGGCGGGCAATGAGCAGTTCTTC.

The CDR3 DNA reads TGTGCCAGCCAGGGTGCGTCCCATCAGCCCCAGCATTTT. Translation gives CASQGASHQPQHF. The V and J genes are TRBV7-2 and TRBJ1-5; TRBD1 is a possible D gene (5 bases). This CDR3 comprises 13 residues. Trimming removed 8 bases from V and 5 bases from J, with 13 bases in between. Per germline, CDR1 SGHTA and CDR2 FQGNSA. Looking up the rest from reference TRBV7-2 and TRBJ1-5 gives the full variable domain: GAGVSQSPSNKVTEKGKDVELRCDPISGHTALYWYRQSLGQGLEFLIYFQGNSAPDKSGLPSDRFSAERTGGSVSTLTIQRTQQEDSAVYLCASQGASHQPQHFGDGTRLSIL.

This clone was seen a single time. This chain uses TRBV5-4 with TRBJ2-1, with D possibly TRBD2 on 5 matching bases. Germline V gives CDR1 SGHNT, CDR2 YYREEE (reference sequence). The germline V and J ends were trimmed by 0 bases and 8 bases, with 9 bases remaining between them. CDR3 length: 13 amino acids. CDR3 DNA: TGTGCCAGCAGCTTGGAACTAGTCGATGAGCAGTTCTTC. This gives the protein CASSLELVDEQFF.

The V call is TRBV5-4, the J call TRBJ1-6, with 10 bases identical to TRBD1. Germline assignment: CDR1 SGHNT and CDR2 YYREEE (reference sequence). There are 16 residues in the CDR3. Germline trimming cut 5 bases from V and 10 bases from J; bases unmatched to any gene: 12. CDR3 residues: CASSTGPGTGDSPLHF. In nucleotides, the CDR3 is TGTGCCAGCAGTACTGGCCCCGGGACAGGGGACTCACCCCTCCACTTT.

The chain recombines TRBV10-1 with TRBJ1-1; 7 bases line up with TRBD1. The V and J ends lost 6 bases and 4 bases, in that order; junction bases with no gene match: 5. Germline lookup yields CDR1 WNHNN and CDR2 SYGVQD (reference sequence). The CDR3 contains 13 residues. In DNA form, the CDR3 reads TGCGCCAGCAGGACAGGGAGGACCACTGAAGCTTTCTTT. Translation: CASRTGRTTEAFF.

V usage is TRBV27 and J usage is TRBJ2-6, with D tentatively TRBD2 (5 bases). The CDR3 length is 17 residues. V lost 3 bases to trimming and J lost 4 bases, with 16 bases between them. Germline CDR1 reads MNHEY; CDR2 reads SMNVEV (reference sequence). The CDR3 nucleotides read TGTGCCAGCAGTTTCGAGCCGGGATCCCTCGGGGCCAACGTCCTGACTTTC. Translation: CASSFEPGSLGANVLTF.